This T cell receptor (beta chain) was recovered during a study of CD8+CD57+ T cells in acquired aplastic anemia listed by TCRdb under 2018. Describing the broader study: On average, sorted CD4+ and CD8+ cells yielded around 3.5 ug of extracted DNA, with a range of roughly 0.17 to 30 ug. CD8+CD57+ expansion was defined as frequency above the mean frequency observed in healthy subjects.

TCR beta VDJ combination and CDR3 sequence profiling used genomic DNA as the template. An Illumina HiSeq 2000 was the platform used for TCR repertoire sequencing. For the original study's pipeline: TRBV/TRBJ rearrangement plots, CDR3 size and DJ length profiles, and Simpson's diversity index were used to assess repertoires. The most abundant DNA sequence in the deep sequencing data was defined as the immunodominant clone. CDR3 amino acid sequences were screened for sharing across subjects and compared with published repertoires and the VDJdb database. TCRdb redid the processing of the public reads, applying fastp at Q25 and MiXCR, and retained in-frame beta chains. Here each entry gathers all rows of one CDR3 protein and keeps the most common genes and DNA. For this entry, the V and J calls and clone size follow TCRdb and not the study's own pipeline. The sample table holds over 150,000 distinct CDR3 sequences, of which roughly three fifths were seen once. Approximately 40% of the sample is taken by the ten largest.

Comments on this clonotype: No cognate antigen has been identified for it. It has no much larger one-base neighbor in the sample; base qualities were not kept.

Patients chosen for sequencing had shown expansion of CD8+CD57+ cells by flow cytometry. All patients had severe acquired aplastic anemia diagnosed by International Study of Aplastic Anemia and Agranulocytosis and Camitta criteria. No patient had received any therapy when blood was sampled. In this study, sorted CD4+ and CD8+ T cells from the blood of healthy subjects and of severe aplastic anemia patients had their TCR repertoires deep-sequenced. Patients were enrolled in the USA under clinicaltrials.gov protocols 00001620, 01623167, 00001397, 00071045, 00081523 and 00961064. Ficoll-Paque density gradient centrifugation was used to isolate peripheral blood mononuclear cells. CD4+ and CD8+ T cells were sorted by FACS or magnetic beads before DNA extraction. At the junction V is shortened by 7 bases and J by 2 bases; bases outside the gene matches: 5. The CDR3 contains 15 residues, cysteine and phenylalanine counted. Of the read, only the CDR3 DNA is kept; its 45 bases are in frame from base 1. As encoded in the germline V gene (reference sequence), CDR1 is LNHDA while CDR2 is SQIVND.

The investigation overall reported the following: Patients and healthy controls showed no significant difference in CD8+ Simpson's diversity (P=0.060). Roughly 30 CD8+ CDR3 sequences were shared between patients and controls but appeared highly expressed in patients and within their immunodominant clones.

The clonotype was recovered from a human donor with aplastic anemia. The chain is assembled from TRBV19 and TRBJ2-3; 11 bases in the middle match TRBD2. Material: sorted CD4+, CD8+, or CD8+CD57+ T cells (not recorded which) from PBMCs. This receptor carries the CDR3 CASTLGLAVTDTQYF. The nucleotide sequence reads TGTGCCAGTACCCTGGGACTAGCGGTCACAGATACGCAGTATTTT.